This entry concerns a single T cell receptor beta chain. Its antigen is still unknown. Germline CDR1 SGHDT, CDR2 YYEEEE. The CDR3 has 14 amino acids. Trimming shortened V by 2 bases and J by 8 bases, and 11 bases separated the two germline ends. These data come from a study of cytomegalovirus exposure and HLA in healthy donors. The PCR used 60 Vbeta and 13 Jbeta primers. TCRdb keeps only in-frame clones here, not all; method: immunoSEQ multiplex PCR. The sample yields 85,000 to 120,000 clones, under 80% seen once. Findings and limits, study-wide: Later analysis identified 16,000 or so TCR beta sequences associated with HLA alleles, using a false discovery rate threshold of 0.05. TCR beta V- and J-gene trimming, according to a later analysis, was linked to a missense DCLRE1C variant. Among TCR beta chains of equal frequency, HLA-associated ones were more clonally expanded in a later analysis. Investigators reported 164 TCR beta chains as tied to cytomegalovirus.

The V gene is TRBV5-6, the J gene TRBJ1-6; TRBD1 is a possible D gene (5 bases). This receptor was obtained from a woman aged 45 to 65 in good health and CMV-seropositive. Material for sequencing was PBMCs. The CDR3 DNA reads TGTGCCAGCAGCTTTCAAGGACAAGATTCACCCCTCCACTTT. Its translation: CASSFQGQDSPLHF.